What follows is one TCR beta chain and its context. The sample is drawn from a study of blood T cell repertoires in COVID-19. Across the study: Acute-phase and convalescent COVID-19 samples originated in the United States, Italy and Spain. PBMCs, B-cell-depleted T cells, or T cells were the source of the cDNA or gDNA that made up the material.

Methods used by the authors: How many nucleated cells were present was estimated from reference gene primer amplification. Produced via immunoSEQ multiplex PCR; TCRdb's table is partial and in-frame only. V and J calls plus clone size are reproduced from that table; the DNA served to infer D and trimming. In the table there are 60,000 to 70,000 clones, around 76% of which are singletons. Trimming took 6 bases from V and 1 from J, leaving 6 bases between them. CDR3 length equals 12 residues. Per the germline V gene, CDR1 is ENHRY and CDR2 is SYGVKD. The chain uses TRBV10-3 and TRBJ1-1; D is unclear. Sequenced material: peripheral blood. This receptor was taken from an elderly woman with acute or convalescent COVID-19. The CDR3 region is CAISSGNTEAFF. As DNA, the CDR3 is TGTGCCATCAGCTCAGGGAACACTGAAGCTTTCTTT.